Reported below is one TCR beta chain. Here immunoSEQ multiplex PCR was the method, and the copy in TCRdb shows in-frame clones only, minus some. Seen here are about 120,000 clones, just over 85% observed once, and the top ten hold around 4%. This entry is derived from a study of blood T cell repertoires in COVID-19. Study background: Nucleic acid was either cDNA or gDNA, and it came from T cells, B-cell-depleted T cells, or PBMCs.

The CDR3 is made up of 15 amino acids. From germline, CDR1 is LNHDA and CDR2 SQIVND (reference sequence). Trimming took 5 bases from V and 0 from J, leaving 11 bases between them. The sequenced sample was peripheral blood. V and J are TRBV19 and TRBJ2-1; D may be TRBD2 (7 bases). The clonotype originates from a man between 35 and 55 years old with acute or convalescent COVID-19. The CDR3 loop is CASSVRGGSYNEQFF. CDR3 nucleotides: TGTGCCAGTAGTGTGAGGGGGGGCTCCTACAATGAGCAGTTCTTC. Variable domain in full (rest from reference TRBV19 and TRBJ2-1): DGGITQSPKYLFRKEGQNVTLSCEQNLNHDAMYWYRQDPGQGLRLIYYSQIVNDFQKGDIAEGYSVSREKKESFPLTVTSAQKNPTAFYLCASSVRGGSYNEQFFGPGTRLTVL.